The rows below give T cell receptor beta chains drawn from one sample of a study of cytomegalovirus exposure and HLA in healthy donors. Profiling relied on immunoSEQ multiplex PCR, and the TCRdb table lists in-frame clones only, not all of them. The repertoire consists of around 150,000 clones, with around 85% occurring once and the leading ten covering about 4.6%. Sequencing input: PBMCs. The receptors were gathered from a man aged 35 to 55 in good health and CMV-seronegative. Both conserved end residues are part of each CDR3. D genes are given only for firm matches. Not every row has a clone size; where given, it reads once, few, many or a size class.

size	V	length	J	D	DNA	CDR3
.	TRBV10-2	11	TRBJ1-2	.	TGCGCCAGCACTGCGGGAGGTGGCTACACCTTC	CASTAGGGYTF
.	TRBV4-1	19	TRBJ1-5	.	TGCGCCAGCAGCCAAGTGGGGCCTCCCCACGCTTATAGCAATCAGCCCCAGCATTTT	CASSQVGPPHAYSNQPQHF
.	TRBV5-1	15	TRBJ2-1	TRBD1	TGCGCCAGCAGTTATGAGGGGGCAGACTACAATGAGCAGTTCTTC	CASSYEGADYNEQFF
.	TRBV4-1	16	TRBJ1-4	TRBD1	TGCGCCAGCAGCCGCGGACAGGGTTTGAGTTATGAAAAACTGTTTTTT	CASSRGQGLSYEKLFF
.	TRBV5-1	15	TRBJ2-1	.	TGCGCCAGCAGCCCACAAAAAGCGGTCTACAATGAGCAGTTCTTC	CASSPQKAVYNEQFF
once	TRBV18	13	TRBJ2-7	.	TGTGCCAGCTCACCACCCGAGACCTACGAGCAGTACTTC	CASSPPETYEQYF
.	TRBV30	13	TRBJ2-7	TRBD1	TGTGCCTGGGGGACAGGGGTTTCCTACGAGCAGTACTTC	CAWGTGVSYEQYF
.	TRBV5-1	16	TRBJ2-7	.	TGCGCCAGCAGCTTGTCAATAGCAGGGCGCTCCTACGAGCAGTACTTC	CASSLSIAGRSYEQYF
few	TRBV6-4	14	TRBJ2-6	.	TGTGCCAGCGCCGCAGTCTCTGGGGCCAACGTCCTGACTTTC	CASAAVSGANVLTF
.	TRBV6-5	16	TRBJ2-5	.	TGTGCCAGCAGTTACGGTAGGGGAGGAGGCCAAGAGACCCAGTACTTC	CASSYGRGGGQETQYF
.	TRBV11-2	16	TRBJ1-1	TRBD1	TGTGCCAGCAGCTACCCCGAGTCAGGGGGCTCCGCTGAAGCTTTCTTT	CASSYPESGGSAEAFF
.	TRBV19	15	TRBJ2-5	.	TGTGCCAGTAGTAGGAGGGGGCGCGACGAAGAGACCCAGTACTTC	CASSRRGRDEETQYF
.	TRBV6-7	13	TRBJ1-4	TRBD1	TGTGCCAGCAGTGCGCACAGGGGTCGAAAACTGTTTTTT	CASSAHRGRKLFF
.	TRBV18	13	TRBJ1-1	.	TGTGCCAGCTCAATCGACTTGGTTGGTGAAGCTTTCTTT	CASSIDLVGEAFF
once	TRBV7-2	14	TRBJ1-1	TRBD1	TGTGCCAGCAGCCTCAGACAGGGGGTCACTGAAGCTTTCTTT	CASSLRQGVTEAFF
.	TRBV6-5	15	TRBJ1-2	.	TGTGCCAGCAGTTACTCCTCAGGGCGGTTCTATGGCTACACCTTC	CASSYSSGRFYGYTF
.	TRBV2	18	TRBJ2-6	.	TGTGCCAGCAGTGGAGGTACAGGGATTATTTCTGGGGCCAACGTCCTGACTTTC	CASSGGTGIISGANVLTF
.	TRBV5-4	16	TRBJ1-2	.	TGTGCCAGCAGCTTGGCCGGAGGGCAGGGAGACTATGGCTACACCTTC	CASSLAGGQGDYGYTF
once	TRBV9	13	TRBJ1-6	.	TGTGCCAGCAGCGTAGGAATAGGGGACACACTCCACTTT	CASSVGIGDTLHF
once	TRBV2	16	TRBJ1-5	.	TGTGCCAGCAGTATACATACAGGGAATAGCAATCAGCCCCAGCATTTT	CASSIHTGNSNQPQHF
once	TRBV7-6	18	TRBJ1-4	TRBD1	TGTGCCAGCAGCTCTAGGGACAGGGCGGATGCAACTAATGAAAAACTGTTTTTT	CASSSRDRADATNEKLFF
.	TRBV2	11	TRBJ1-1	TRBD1	TGTGCCACCATTACAGGGGTTGAAGCTTTCTTT	CATITGVEAFF
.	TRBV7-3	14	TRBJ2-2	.	TGTGCCAGCCGACGGGGGATGGGGACCGGGGAGCTGTTTTTT	CASRRGMGTGELFF
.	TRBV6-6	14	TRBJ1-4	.	TGTGCCAGTAGCTCGACCGAAGATAATGAAAAACTGTTTTTT	CASSSTEDNEKLFF
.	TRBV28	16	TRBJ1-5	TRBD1	TGTGCCAGCAGAAGCCAGACAGGGTTGAGCAATCAGCCCCAGCATTTT	CASRSQTGLSNQPQHF
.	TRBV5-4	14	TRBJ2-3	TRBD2	TGTGCCAGCTCCGGGACTAGCGGGGGGGATACGCAGTATTTT	CASSGTSGGDTQYF
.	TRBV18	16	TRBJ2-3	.	TGTGCCAGCTCACCACCGGGGCGGGGGCCCACAGATACGCAGTATTTT	CASSPPGRGPTDTQYF
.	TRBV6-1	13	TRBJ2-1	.	TGTGCCAGCGTCGAGTTTTCCTACAATGAGCAGTTCTTC	CASVEFSYNEQFF
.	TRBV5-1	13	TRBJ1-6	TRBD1	TGCGCCAGCTCAACAGGGGATAATTCACCCCTCCACTTT	CASSTGDNSPLHF
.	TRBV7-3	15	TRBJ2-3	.	TGTGCCAGCAGCTTAATGTCCGGGGGTGGAGATACGCAGTATTTT	CASSLMSGGGDTQYF
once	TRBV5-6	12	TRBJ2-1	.	TGTGCCAGCAGCTCGACACGTAATGAGCAGTTCTTC	CASSSTRNEQFF
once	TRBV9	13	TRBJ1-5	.	TGTGCCAGCAGCGCGGAGGCCAATCAGCCCCAGCATTTT	CASSAEANQPQHF
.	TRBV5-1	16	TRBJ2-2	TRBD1	TGCGCCAGCAGCTTGGGAGGACAGGGGGCAACCGGGGAGCTGTTTTTT	CASSLGGQGATGELFF
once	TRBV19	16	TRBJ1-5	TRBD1	TGTGCCAGCCGAACCGGGACAGGGGGCGGCAATCAGCCCCAGCATTTT	CASRTGTGGGNQPQHF
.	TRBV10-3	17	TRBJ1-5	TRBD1	TGTGCCACCCAACCCGGACAGGGGCGACAGATAAATCAGCCCCAGCATTTT	CATQPGQGRQINQPQHF